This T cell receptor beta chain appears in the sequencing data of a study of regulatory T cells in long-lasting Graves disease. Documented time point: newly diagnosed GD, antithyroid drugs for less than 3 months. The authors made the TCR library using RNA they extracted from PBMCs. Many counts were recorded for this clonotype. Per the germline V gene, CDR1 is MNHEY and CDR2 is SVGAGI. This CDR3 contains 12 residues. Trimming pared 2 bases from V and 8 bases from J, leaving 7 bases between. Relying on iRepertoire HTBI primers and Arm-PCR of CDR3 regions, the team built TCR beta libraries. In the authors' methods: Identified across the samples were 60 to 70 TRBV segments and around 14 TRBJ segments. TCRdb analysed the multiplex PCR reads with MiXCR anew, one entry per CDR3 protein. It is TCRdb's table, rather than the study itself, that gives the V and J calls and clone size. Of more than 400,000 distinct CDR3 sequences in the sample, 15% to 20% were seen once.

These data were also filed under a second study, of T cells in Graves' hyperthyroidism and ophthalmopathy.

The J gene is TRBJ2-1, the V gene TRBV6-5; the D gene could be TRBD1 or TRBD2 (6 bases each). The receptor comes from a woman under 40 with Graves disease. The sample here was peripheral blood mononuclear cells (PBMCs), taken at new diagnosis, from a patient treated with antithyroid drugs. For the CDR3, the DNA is TGTGCCAGCAGTTACGGGGGGCATGAGCAGTTCTTC. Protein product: CASSYGGHEQFF.